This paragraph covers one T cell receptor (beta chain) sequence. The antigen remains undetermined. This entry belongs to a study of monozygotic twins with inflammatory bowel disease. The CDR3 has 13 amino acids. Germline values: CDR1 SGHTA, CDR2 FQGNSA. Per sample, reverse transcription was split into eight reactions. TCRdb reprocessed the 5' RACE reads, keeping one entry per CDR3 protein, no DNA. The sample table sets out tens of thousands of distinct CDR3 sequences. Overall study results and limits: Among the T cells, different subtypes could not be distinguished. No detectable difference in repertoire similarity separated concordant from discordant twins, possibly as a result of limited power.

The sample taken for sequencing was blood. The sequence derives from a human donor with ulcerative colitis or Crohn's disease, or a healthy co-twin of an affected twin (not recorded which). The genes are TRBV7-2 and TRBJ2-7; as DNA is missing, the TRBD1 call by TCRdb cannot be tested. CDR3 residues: CASSFDRGPEQYF.